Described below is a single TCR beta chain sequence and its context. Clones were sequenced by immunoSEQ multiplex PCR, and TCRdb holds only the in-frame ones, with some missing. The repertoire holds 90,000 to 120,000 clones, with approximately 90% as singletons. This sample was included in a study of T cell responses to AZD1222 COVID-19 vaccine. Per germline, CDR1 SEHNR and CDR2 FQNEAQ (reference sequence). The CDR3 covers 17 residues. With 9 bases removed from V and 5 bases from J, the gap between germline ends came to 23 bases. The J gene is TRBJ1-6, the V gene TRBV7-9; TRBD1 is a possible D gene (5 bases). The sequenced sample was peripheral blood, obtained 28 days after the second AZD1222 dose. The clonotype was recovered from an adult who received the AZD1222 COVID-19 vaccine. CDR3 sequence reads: CARVVDTRRGNNSPLHF. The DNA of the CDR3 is TGTGCCAGGGTAGTGGACACCCGTCGGGGTAATAATTCACCCCTCCACTTT.